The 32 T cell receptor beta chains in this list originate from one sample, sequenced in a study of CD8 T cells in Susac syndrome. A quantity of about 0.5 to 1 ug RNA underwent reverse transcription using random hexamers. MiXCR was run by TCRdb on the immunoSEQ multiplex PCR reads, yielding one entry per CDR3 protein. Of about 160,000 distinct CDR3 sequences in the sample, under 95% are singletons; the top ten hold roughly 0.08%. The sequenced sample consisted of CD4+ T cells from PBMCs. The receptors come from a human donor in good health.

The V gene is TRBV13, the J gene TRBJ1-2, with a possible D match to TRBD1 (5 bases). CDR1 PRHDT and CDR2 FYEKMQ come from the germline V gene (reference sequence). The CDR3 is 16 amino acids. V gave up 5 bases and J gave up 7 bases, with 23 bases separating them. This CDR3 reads CASSRTGAAGVSGYTF. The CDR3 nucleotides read TGTGCCAGCAGCCGTACCGGGGCGGCAGGAGTAAGTGGCTACACCTTC. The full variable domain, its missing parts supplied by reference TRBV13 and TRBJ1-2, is AAGVIQSPRHLIKEKRETATLKCYPIPRHDTVYWYQQGPGQDPQFLISFYEKMQSDKGSIPDRFSAQQFSDYHSELNMSSLELGDSALYFCASSRTGAAGVSGYTFGSGTRLTVV.

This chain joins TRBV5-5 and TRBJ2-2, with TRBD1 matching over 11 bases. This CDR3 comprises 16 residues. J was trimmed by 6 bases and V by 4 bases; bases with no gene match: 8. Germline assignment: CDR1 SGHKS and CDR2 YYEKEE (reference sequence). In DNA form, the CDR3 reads TGTGCCAGCAGCCCCTGGGGACAGGGGGGCGCCGGGGAGCTGTTTTTT. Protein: CASSPWGQGGAGELFF.

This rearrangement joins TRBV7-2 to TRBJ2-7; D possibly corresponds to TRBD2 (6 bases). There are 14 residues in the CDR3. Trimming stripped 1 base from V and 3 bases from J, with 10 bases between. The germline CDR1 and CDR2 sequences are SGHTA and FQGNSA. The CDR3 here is CASSLGGLDYEQYF. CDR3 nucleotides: TGTGCCAGCAGCTTAGGGGGACTTGACTACGAGCAGTACTTC. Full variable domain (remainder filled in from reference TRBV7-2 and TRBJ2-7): GAGVSQSPSNKVTEKGKDVELRCDPISGHTALYWYRQSLGQGLEFLIYFQGNSAPDKSGLPSDRFSAERTGGSVSTLTIQRTQQEDSAVYLCASSLGGLDYEQYFGPGTRLTVT.

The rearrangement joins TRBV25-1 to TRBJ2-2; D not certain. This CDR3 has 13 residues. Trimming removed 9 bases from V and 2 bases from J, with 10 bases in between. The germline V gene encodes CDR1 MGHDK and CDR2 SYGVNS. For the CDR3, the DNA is TGTGCCAGTGTGACCGGCAACACCGGGGAGCTGTTTTTT. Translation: CASVTGNTGELFF.

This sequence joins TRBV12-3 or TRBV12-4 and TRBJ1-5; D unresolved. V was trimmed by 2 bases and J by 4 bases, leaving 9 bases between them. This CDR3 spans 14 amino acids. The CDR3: CASSLRMLNQPQHF. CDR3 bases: TGTGCCAGCAGTTTAAGGATGTTGAATCAGCCCCAGCATTTT.

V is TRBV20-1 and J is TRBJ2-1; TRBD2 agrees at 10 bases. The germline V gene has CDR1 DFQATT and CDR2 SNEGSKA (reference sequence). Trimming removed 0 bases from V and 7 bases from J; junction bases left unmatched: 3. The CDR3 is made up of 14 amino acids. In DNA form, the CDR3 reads TGCAGTGCTAGAGAGACTAGCGGGCCGAATGAGCAGTTCTTC. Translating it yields CSARETSGPNEQFF.

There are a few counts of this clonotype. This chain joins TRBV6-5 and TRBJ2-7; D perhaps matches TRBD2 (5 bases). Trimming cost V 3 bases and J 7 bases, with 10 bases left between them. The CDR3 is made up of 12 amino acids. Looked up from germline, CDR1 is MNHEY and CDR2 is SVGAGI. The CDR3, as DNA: TGTGCCAGCAGTTATAGAGGGCGGGAGCAGTACTTC. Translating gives CASSYRGREQYF.

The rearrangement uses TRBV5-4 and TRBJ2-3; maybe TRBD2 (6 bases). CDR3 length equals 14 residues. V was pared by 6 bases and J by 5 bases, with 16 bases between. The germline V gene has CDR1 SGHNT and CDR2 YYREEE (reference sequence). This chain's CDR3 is CASTAGTAKDTQYF. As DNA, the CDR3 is TGTGCCAGCACCGCGGGGACTGCAAAAGATACGCAGTATTTT. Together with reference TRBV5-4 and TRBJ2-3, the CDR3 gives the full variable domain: ETGVTQSPTHLIKTRGQQVTLRCSSQSGHNTVSWYQQALGQGPQFIFQYYREEENGRGNFPPRFSGLQFPNYSSELNVNALELDDSALYLCASTAGTAKDTQYFGPGTRLTVL.

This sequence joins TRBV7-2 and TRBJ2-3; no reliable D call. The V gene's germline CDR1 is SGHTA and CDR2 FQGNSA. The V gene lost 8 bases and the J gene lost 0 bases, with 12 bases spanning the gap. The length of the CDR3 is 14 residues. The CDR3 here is CASSPPLSTDTQYF. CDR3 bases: TGTGCCAGCTCACCGCCTTTGAGCACAGATACGCAGTATTTT.

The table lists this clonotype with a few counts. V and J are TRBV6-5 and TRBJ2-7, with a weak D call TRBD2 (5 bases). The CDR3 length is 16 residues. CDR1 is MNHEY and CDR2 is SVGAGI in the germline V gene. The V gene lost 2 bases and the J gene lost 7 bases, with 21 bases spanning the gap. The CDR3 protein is CASSYGGGSSAWEQYF. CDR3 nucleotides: TGTGCCAGCAGTTACGGAGGCGGGTCAAGCGCGTGGGAGCAGTACTTC.

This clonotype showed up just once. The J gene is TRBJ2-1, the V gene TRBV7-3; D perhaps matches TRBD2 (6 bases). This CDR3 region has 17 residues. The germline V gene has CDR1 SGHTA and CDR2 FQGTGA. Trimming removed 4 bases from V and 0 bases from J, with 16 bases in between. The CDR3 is CASSSVGGATSYNEQFF. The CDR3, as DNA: TGTGCCAGCAGCTCCGTCGGGGGAGCCACCTCCTACAATGAGCAGTTCTTC.

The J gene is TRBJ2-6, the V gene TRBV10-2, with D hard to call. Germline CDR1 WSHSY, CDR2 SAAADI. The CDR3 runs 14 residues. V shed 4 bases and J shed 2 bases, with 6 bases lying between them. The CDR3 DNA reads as TGCGCCAGCAGTGGAGGCGCTGGGGCCAACGTCCTGACTTTC. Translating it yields CASSGGAGANVLTF.

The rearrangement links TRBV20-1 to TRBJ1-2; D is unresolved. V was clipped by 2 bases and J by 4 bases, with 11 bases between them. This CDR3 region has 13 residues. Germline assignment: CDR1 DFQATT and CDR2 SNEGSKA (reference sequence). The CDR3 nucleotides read TGCAGTGCTAGACCCCCTGCTGTCTATGGCTACACCTTC. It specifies CSARPPAVYGYTF.

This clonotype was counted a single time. This CDR3 is CASSLQGSFQETQYF. The CDR3 DNA follows: TGCGCCAGCAGCTTGCAGGGGAGCTTCCAAGAGACCCAGTACTTC. The gene calls are TRBV5-1 and TRBJ2-5, with D maybe TRBD1 (6 bases). Germline V gene data show CDR1 as SGHRS and CDR2 as YFSETQ. The CDR3 runs 15 residues. Trimming shortened V by 1 base and J by 1 base, and 11 bases separated the two germline ends. Full variable domain (outside the CDR3, taken from reference TRBV5-1 and TRBJ2-5): KAGVTQTPRYLIKTRGQQVTLSCSPISGHRSVSWYQQTPGQGLQFLFEYFSETQRNKGNFPGRFSGRQFSNSRSEMNVSTLELGDSALYLCASSLQGSFQETQYFGPGTRLLVL.

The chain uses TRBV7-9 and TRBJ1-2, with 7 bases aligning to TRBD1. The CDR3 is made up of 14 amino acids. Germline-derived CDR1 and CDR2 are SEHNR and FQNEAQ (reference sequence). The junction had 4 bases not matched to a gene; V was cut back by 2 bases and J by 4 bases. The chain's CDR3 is CASSLSGTAYGYTF. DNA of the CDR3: TGTGCCAGCAGCTTATCGGGGACAGCCTATGGCTACACCTTC.

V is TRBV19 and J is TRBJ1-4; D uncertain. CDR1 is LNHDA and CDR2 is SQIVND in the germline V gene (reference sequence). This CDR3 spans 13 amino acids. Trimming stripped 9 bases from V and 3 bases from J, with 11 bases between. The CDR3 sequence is CASRRDPNEKLFF. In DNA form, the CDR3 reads TGTGCCAGCAGGAGGGATCCTAATGAAAAACTGTTTTTT. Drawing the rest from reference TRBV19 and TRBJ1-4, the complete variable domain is DGGITQSPKYLFRKEGQNVTLSCEQNLNHDAMYWYRQDPGQGLRLIYYSQIVNDFQKGDIAEGYSVSREKKESFPLTVTSAQKNPTAFYLCASRRDPNEKLFFGSGTQLSVL.

The CDR3 DNA follows: TGCGCCAGCAGCCGCCCCCAGCAATCGCCGGAGACCCAGTACTTC. This gives the protein CASSRPQQSPETQYF. The genes are TRBV5-1 and TRBJ2-5; D is ambiguous. CDR3 length equals 15 residues. Per the germline V gene, CDR1 is SGHRS and CDR2 is YFSETQ. The V gene lost 4 bases and the J gene lost 5 bases, with 18 bases spanning the gap.

The CDR3 protein is CASSLDRIEHSYEQYF. In DNA, the CDR3 is TGTGCCAGCAGCTTAGATCGGATAGAACACTCCTACGAGCAGTACTTC. The genes are TRBV11-2 and TRBJ2-7; D unresolved. Trimming cost V 0 bases and J 0 bases, with 12 bases left between them. This CDR3 has 16 residues. Germline V gene lookup returns CDR1 SGHAT and CDR2 FQNNGV.

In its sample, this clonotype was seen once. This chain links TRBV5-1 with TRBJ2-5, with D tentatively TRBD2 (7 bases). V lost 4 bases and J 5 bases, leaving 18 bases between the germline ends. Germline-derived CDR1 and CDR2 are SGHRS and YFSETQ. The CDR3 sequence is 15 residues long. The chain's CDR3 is CASSAGATQIETQYF. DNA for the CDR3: TGCGCCAGCAGCGCGGGGGCAACCCAGATCGAGACCCAGTACTTC.

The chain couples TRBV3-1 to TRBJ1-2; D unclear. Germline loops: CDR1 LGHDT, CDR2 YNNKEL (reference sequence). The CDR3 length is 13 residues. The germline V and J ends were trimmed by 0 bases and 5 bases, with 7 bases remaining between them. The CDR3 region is CASSQEPRYGYTF. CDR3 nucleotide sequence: TGTGCCAGCAGCCAAGAGCCTCGGTATGGCTACACCTTC.

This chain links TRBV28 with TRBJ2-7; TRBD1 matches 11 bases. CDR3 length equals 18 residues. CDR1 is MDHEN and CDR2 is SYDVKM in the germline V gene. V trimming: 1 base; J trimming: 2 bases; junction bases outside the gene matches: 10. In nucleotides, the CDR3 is TGTGCCAGCAGTTTATACGCGGGGGGGGGACAGGGGGCCTACGAGCAGTACTTC. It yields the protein CASSLYAGGGQGAYEQYF.

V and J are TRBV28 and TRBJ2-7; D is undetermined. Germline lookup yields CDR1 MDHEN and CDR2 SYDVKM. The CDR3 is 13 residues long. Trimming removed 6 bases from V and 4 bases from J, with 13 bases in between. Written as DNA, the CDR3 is TGTGCCAGCAGCTCCTCCAACGCTTACGAGCAGTACTTC. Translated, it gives CASSSSNAYEQYF.

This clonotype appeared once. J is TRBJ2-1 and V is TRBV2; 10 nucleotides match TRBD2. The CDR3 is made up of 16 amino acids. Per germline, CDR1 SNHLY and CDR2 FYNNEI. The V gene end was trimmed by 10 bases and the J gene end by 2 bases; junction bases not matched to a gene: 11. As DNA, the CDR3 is TGTGCCATCGGGGATAGCGGGAGGATTCCCTACAATGAGCAGTTCTTC. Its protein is CAIGDSGRIPYNEQFF.

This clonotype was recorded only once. CDR3 sequence reads: CASSQDQRTGAYTGELFF. Here the CDR3 DNA reads TGCGCCAGCAGCCAAGATCAGCGGACAGGGGCCTACACCGGGGAGCTGTTTTTT. This chain links TRBV4-1 with TRBJ2-2; 9 positions agree with TRBD1. Germline values: CDR1 MGHRA, CDR2 YSYEKL. This CDR3 contains 18 residues. The V segment lost 0 bases and the J segment 3 bases; nucleotides outside the gene matches: 8.

In DNA, the CDR3 is TGCAGTGCTAGGGGGACTAGCGGGGGGGCGACAGATACGCAGTATTTT. It is translated as CSARGTSGGATDTQYF. The chain recombines TRBV20-1 with TRBJ2-3; 16 nucleotides align to TRBD2. From germline, CDR1 is DFQATT and CDR2 SNEGSKA (reference sequence). V was pared by 3 bases and J by 3 bases, with 3 bases of the junction left unmatched. The CDR3 has 16 residues.

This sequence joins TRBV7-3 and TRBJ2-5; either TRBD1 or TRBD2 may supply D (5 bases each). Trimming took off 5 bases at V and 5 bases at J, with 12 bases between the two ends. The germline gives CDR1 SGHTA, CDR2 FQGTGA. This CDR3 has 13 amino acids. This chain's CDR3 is CASSKVGDETQYF. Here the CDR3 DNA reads TGTGCCAGCAGCAAAGTAGGGGACGAGACCCAGTACTTC.

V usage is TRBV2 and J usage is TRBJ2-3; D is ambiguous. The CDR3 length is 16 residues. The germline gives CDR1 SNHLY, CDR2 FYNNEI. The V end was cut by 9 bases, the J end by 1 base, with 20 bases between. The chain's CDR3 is CARGGREGKGTDTQYF. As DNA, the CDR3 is TGTGCCAGAGGTGGTAGGGAAGGGAAGGGCACAGATACGCAGTATTTT. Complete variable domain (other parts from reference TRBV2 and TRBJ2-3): EPEVTQTPSHQVTQMGQEVILRCVPISNHLYFYWYRQILGQKVEFLVSFYNNEISEKSEIFDDQFSVERPDGSNFTLKIRSTKLEDSAMYFCARGGREGKGTDTQYFGPGTRLTVL.

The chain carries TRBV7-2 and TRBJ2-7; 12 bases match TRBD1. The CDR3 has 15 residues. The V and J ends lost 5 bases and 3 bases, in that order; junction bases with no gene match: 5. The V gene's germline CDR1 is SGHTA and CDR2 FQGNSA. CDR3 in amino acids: CASSEGQGAGYEQYF. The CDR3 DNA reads TGTGCCAGCAGCGAGGGACAGGGGGCGGGCTACGAGCAGTACTTC.

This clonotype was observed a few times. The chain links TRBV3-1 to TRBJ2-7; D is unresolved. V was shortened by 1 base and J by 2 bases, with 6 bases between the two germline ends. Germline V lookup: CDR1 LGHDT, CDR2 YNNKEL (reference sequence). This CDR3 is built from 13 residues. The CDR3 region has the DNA TGTGCCAGCAGCCAAGTCAGTCCCTACGAGCAGTACTTC. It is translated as CASSQVSPYEQYF.

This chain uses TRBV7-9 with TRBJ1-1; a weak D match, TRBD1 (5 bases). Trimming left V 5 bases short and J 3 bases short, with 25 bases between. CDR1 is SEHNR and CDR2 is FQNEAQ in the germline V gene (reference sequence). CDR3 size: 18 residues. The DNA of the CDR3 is TGTGCCAGCAGCGCATATGGGGGGAGTAAGGGAGCTTACACTGAAGCTTTCTTT. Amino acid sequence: CASSAYGGSKGAYTEAFF.

CDR3 sequence reads: CASSHSGQGFNEKLFF. Here the CDR3 DNA reads TGTGCCAGCAGCCACTCGGGACAGGGGTTTAATGAAAAACTGTTTTTT. The chain uses TRBV4-2 and TRBJ1-4; 10 nucleotides match TRBD1. V shed 3 bases and J 4 bases; nucleotides not matched to a gene: 5. The CDR3 sequence is 16 residues long. Germline values: CDR1 LGHNA, CDR2 YNFKEQ.

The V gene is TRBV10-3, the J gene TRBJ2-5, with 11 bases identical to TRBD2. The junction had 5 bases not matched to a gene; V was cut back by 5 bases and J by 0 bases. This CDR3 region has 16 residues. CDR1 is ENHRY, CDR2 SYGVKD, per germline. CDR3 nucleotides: TGTGCCATCAGTAAAAAACTAGCGGGAGACCAAGAGACCCAGTACTTC. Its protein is CAISKKLAGDQETQYF.